This T cell receptor (beta chain) derives from a study of T cell repertoires in cytomegalovirus infection. Study at large: Public TCR beta signatures marked donors with CMV infection and the matching HLA. Study-level points and caveats: Totalled public TCR beta family frequency picked out people who carried CMV plus the relevant HLA.

TCRdb analysed the reads with MiXCR anew, one entry per CDR3 protein. The table includes 650,000 to 850,000 distinct CDR3 sequences, 25% to 30% detected once. In this sample, this clonotype turned up a few times. Its cognate antigen is unknown. The receptor was isolated from a human donor in good health (CMV status not recorded). Some clones in this sample may be carry-over from other donors' samples. The sequences come from cultured CD8+ T cells from PBMCs, collected from culture after CMV antigen stimulation.

The CDR3 loop reads CASSYGQVSSYNEQFF. The CDR3 coding sequence is TGTGCCAGCAGCTATGGACAGGTGAGCTCCTACAATGAGCAGTTCTTC. V usage is TRBV7-2 and J usage is TRBJ2-1; the match to TRBD1 covers 7 bases. From germline, CDR1 is SGHTA and CDR2 FQGNSA. J was trimmed by 0 bases and V by 4 bases; bases with no gene match: 6. The CDR3 sequence is 16 residues long. Filled out from reference TRBV7-2 and TRBJ2-1, the complete variable domain reads GAGVSQSPSNKVTEKGKDVELRCDPISGHTALYWYRQSLGQGLEFLIYFQGNSAPDKSGLPSDRFSAERTGGSVSTLTIQRTQQEDSAVYLCASSYGQVSSYNEQFFGPGTRLTVL.